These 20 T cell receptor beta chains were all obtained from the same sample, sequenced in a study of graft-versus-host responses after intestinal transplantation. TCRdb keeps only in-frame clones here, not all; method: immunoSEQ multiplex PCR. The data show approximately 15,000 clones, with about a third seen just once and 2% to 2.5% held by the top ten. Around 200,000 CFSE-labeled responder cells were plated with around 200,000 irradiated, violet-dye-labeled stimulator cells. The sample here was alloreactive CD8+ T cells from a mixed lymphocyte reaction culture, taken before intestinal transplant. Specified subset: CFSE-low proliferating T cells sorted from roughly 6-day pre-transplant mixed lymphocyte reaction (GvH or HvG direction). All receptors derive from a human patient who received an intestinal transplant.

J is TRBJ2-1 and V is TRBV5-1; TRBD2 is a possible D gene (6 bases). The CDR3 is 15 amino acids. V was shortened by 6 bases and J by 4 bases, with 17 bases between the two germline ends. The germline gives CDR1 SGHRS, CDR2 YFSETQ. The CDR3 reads CASNYMGLTYNEQFF. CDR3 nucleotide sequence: TGCGCCAGCAACTATATGGGACTTACTTACAATGAGCAGTTCTTC.

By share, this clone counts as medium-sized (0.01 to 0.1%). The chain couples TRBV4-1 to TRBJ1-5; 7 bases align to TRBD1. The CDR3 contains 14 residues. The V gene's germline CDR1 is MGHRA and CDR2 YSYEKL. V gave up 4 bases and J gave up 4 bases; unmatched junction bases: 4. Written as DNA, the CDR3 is TGCGCCAGCAGCCCAACAGGGGTAAATCAGCCCCAGCATTTT. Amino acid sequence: CASSPTGVNQPQHF.

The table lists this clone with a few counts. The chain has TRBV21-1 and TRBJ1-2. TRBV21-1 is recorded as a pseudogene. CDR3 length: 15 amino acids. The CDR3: CASSGKVGGGRGYTF. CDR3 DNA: TGTGCCAGCAGCGGAAAAGTGGGAGGGGGTAGGGGCTACACCTTC.

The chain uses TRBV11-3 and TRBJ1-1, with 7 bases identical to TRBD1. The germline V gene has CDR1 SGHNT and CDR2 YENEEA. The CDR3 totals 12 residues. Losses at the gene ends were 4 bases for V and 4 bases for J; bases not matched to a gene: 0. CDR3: CASSYRGTEAFF. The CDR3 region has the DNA TGTGCCAGCAGCTACAGGGGCACTGAAGCTTTCTTT.

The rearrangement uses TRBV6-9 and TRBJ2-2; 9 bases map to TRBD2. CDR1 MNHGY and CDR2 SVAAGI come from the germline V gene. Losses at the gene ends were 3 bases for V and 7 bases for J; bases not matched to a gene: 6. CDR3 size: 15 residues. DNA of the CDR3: TGTGCCAGCAGTTACGGGACTAGCTCCCTCGGGGAGCTGTTTTTT. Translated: CASSYGTSSLGELFF.

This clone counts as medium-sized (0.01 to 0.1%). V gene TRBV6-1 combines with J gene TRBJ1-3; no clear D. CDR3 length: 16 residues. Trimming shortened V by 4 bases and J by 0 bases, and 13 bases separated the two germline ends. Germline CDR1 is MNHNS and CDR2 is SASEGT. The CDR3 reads CASSVLHGNSGNTIYF. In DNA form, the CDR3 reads TGTGCCAGCAGTGTCCTCCACGGTAACTCTGGAAACACCATATATTTT.

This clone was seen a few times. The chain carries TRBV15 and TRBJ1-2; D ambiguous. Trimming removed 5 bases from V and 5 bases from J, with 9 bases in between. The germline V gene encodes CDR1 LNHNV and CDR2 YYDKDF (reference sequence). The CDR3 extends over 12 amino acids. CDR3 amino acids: CATSWGGYGYTF. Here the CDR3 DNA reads TGTGCCACCAGCTGGGGAGGATATGGCTACACCTTC.

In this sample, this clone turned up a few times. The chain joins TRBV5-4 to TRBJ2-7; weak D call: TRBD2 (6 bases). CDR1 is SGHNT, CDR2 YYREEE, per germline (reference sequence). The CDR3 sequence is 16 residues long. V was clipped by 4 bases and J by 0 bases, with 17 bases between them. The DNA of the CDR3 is TGTGCCAGCAGCGGAGGTACGGGACTGAACTCCTACGAGCAGTACTTC. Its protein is CASSGGTGLNSYEQYF. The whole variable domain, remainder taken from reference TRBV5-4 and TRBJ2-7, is ETGVTQSPTHLIKTRGQQVTLRCSSQSGHNTVSWYQQALGQGPQFIFQYYREEENGRGNFPPRFSGLQFPNYSSELNVNALELDDSALYLCASSGGTGLNSYEQYFGPGTRLTVT.

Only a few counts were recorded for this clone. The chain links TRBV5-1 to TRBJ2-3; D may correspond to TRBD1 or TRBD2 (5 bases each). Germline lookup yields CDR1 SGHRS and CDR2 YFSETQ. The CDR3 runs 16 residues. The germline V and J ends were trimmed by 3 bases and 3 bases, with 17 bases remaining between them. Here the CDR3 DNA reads TGCGCCAGCAGCTCTTGGGGACGGGAAAGAACAGATACGCAGTATTTT. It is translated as CASSSWGRERTDTQYF.

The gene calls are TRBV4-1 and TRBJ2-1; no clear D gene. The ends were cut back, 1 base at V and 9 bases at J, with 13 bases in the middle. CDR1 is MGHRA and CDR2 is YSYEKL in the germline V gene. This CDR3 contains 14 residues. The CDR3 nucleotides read TGCGCCAGCAGCCAAGTCCCGACCGGCGGTGAGCAGTTCTTC. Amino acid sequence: CASSQVPTGGEQFF.

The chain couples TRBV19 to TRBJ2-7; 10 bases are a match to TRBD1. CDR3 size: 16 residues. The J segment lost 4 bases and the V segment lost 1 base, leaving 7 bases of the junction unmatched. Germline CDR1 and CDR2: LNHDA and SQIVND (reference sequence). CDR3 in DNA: TGTGCCAGTAGTATAGCACCGGGACAGGGGAGTTACGAGCAGTACTTC. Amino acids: CASSIAPGQGSYEQYF. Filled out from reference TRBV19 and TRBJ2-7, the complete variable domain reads DGGITQSPKYLFRKEGQNVTLSCEQNLNHDAMYWYRQDPGQGLRLIYYSQIVNDFQKGDIAEGYSVSREKKESFPLTVTSAQKNPTAFYLCASSIAPGQGSYEQYFGPGTRLTVT.

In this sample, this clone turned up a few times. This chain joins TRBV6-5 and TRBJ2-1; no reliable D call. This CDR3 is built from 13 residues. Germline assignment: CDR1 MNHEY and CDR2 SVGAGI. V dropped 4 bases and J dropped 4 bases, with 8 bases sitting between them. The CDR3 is CASSLDQYNEQFF. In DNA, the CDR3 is TGTGCCAGCAGTTTGGACCAATACAATGAGCAGTTCTTC.

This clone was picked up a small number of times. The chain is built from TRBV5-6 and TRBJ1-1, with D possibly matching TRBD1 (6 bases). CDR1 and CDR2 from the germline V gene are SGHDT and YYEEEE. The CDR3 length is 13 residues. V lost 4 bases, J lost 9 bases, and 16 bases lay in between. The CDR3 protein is CASSNIGTTQAFF. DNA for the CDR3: TGTGCCAGCAGCAACATCGGGACAACCCAAGCTTTCTTT. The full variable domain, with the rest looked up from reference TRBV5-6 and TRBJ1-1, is DAGVTQSPTHLIKTRGQQVTLRCSPKSGHDTVSWYQQALGQGPQFIFQYYEEEERQRGNFPDRFSGHQFPNYSSELNVNALLLGDSALYLCASSNIGTTQAFFGQGTRLTVV.

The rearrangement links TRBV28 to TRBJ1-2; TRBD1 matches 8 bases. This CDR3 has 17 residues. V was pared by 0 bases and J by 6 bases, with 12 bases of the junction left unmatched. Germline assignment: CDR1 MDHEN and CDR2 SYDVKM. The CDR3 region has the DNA TGTGCCAGCAGTTTATGGACAGGGGTTCCCAATCCTCATGGCTACACCTTC. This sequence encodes CASSLWTGVPNPHGYTF.

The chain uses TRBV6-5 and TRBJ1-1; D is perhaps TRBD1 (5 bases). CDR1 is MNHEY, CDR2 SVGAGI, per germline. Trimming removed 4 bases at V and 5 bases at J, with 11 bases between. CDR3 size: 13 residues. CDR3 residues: CASSWGGGTEAFF. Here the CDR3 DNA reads TGTGCCAGCAGTTGGGGGGGTGGGACTGAAGCTTTCTTT.

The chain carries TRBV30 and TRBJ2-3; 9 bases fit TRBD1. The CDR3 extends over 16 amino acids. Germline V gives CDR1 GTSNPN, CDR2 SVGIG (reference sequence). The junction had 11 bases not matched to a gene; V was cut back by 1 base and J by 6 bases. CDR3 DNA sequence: TGTGCCTGGAGTGGGGTCGGGACAGGGTATGGGGATACGCAGTATTTT. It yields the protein CAWSGVGTGYGDTQYF.

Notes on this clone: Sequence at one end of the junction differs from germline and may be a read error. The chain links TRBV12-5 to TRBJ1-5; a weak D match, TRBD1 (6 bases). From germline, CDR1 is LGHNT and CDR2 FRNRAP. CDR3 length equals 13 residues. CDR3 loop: CASGLEGDQPQHF. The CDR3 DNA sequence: TGTGCTAGTGGCTTGGAGGGGGATCAGCCCCAGCATTTT.

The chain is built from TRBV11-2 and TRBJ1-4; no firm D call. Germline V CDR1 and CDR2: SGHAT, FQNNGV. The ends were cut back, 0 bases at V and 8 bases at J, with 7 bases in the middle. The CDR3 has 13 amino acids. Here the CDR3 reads CASSLEVTEKLFF. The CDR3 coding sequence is TGTGCCAGCAGCTTAGAGGTCACAGAAAAACTGTTTTTT. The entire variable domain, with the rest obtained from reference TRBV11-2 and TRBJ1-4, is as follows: EAGVAQSPRYKIIEKRQSVAFWCNPISGHATLYWYQQILGQGPKLLIQFQNNGVVDDSQLPKDRFSAERLKGVDSTLKIQPAKLEDSAVYLCASSLEVTEKLFFGSGTQLSVL.

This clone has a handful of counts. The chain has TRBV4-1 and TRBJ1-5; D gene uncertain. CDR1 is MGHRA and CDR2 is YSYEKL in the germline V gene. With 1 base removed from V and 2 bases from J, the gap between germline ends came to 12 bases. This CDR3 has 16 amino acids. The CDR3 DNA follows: TGCGCCAGCAGCCAAGGGTGGGCCGAGGGCAATCAGCCCCAGCATTTT. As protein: CASSQGWAEGNQPQHF.

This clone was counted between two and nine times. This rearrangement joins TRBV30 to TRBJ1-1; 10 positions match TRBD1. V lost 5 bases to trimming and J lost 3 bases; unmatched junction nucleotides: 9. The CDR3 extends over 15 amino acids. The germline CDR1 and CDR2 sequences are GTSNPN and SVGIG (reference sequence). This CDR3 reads CAWDRQGAGYTEAFF. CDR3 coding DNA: TGTGCCTGGGACAGACAGGGGGCCGGATACACTGAAGCTTTCTTT.